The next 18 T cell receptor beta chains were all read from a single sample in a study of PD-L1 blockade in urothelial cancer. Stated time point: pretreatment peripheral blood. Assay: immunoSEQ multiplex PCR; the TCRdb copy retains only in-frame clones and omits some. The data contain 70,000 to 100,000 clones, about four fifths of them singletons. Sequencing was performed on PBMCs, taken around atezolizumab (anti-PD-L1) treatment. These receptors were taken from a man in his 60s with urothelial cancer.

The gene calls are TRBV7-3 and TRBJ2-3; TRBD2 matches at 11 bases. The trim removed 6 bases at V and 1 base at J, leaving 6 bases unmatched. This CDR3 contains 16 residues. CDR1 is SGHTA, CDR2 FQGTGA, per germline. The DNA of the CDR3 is TGTGCCAGCAGTTATAGGGGACTAGCGGGCACAGATACGCAGTATTTT. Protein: CASSYRGLAGTDTQYF.

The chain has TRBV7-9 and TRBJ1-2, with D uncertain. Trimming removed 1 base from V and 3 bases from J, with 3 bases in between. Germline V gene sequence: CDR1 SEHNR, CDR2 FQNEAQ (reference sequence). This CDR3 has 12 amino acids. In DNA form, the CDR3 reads TGTGCCAGCAGCTTAGGCGACTATGGCTACACCTTC. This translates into CASSLGDYGYTF.

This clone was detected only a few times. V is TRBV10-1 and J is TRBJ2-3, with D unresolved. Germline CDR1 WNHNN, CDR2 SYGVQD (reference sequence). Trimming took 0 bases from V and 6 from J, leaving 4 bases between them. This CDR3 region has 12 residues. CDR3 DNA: TGCGCCAGCAGTGAGTCAGCGGATACGCAGTATTTT. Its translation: CASSESADTQYF.

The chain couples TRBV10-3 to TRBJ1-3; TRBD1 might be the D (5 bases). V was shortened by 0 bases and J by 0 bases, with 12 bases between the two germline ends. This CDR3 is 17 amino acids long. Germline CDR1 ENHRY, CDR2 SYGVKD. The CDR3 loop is CAISESLRGSSGNTIYF. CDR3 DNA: TGTGCCATCAGTGAGTCTTTAAGGGGATCCTCTGGAAACACCATATATTTT.

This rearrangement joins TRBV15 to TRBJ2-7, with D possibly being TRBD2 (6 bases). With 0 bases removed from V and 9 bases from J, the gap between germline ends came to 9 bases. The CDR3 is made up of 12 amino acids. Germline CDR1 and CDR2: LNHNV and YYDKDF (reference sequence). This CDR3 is CATSRDGRGQYF. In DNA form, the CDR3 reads TGTGCCACCAGCAGAGATGGGCGGGGGCAGTACTTC.

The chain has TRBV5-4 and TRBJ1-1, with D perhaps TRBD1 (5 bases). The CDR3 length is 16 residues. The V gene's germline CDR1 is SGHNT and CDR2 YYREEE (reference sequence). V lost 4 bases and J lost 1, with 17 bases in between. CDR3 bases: TGTGCCAGCAGCACCGGGCCCCCCAGGGAGAACACTGAAGCTTTCTTT. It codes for CASSTGPPRENTEAFF. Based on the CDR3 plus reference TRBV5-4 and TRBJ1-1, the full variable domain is ETGVTQSPTHLIKTRGQQVTLRCSSQSGHNTVSWYQQALGQGPQFIFQYYREEENGRGNFPPRFSGLQFPNYSSELNVNALELDDSALYLCASSTGPPRENTEAFFGQGTRLTVV.

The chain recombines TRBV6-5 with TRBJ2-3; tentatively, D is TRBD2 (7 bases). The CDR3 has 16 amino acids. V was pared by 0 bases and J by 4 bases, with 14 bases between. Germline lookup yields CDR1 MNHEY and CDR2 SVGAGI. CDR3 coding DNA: TGTGCCAGCAGTTACTCGATCGCGGGGGCCGCAGATACGCAGTATTTT. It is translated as CASSYSIAGAADTQYF.

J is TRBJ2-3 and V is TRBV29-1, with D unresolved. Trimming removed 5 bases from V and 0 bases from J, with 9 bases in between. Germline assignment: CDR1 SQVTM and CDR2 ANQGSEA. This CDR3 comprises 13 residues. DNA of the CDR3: TGCAGCGTTCTTATGCGGAGCACAGATACGCAGTATTTT. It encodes CSVLMRSTDTQYF.

The CDR3 DNA reads as TGTGCCAGCAGCCGCGGACTAGCGGGCCTCAACACAGATACGCAGTATTTT. It encodes CASSRGLAGLNTDTQYF. The genes are TRBV11-2 and TRBJ2-3; 11 nucleotides line up with TRBD2. CDR3 length equals 17 residues. V gave up 5 bases and J gave up 2 bases; unmatched junction bases: 9. The germline gives CDR1 SGHAT, CDR2 FQNNGV.

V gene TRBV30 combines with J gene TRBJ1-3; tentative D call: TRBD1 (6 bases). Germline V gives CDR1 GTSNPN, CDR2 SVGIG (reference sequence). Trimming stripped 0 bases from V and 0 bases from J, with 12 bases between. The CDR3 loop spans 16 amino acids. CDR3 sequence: CAWSVGGRISGNTIYF. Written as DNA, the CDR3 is TGTGCCTGGAGTGTCGGGGGGCGAATCTCTGGAAACACCATATATTTT.

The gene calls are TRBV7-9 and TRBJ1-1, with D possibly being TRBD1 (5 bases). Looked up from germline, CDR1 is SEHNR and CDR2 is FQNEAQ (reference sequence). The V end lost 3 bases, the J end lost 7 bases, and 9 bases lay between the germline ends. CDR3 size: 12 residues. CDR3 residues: CASSLWGGEAFF. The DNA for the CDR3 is TGTGCCAGCAGCTTGTGGGGGGGTGAAGCTTTCTTT.

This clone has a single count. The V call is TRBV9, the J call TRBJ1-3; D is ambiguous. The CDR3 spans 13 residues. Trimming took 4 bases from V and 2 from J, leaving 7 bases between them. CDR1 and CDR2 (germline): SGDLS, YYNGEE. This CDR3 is CASSPFAGNTIYF. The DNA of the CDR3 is TGTGCCAGCAGCCCCTTTGCTGGAAACACCATATATTTT.

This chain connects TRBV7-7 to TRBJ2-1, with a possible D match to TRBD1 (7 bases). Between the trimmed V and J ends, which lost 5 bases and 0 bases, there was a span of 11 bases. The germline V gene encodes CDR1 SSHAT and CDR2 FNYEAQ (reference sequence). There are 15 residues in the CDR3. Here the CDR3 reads CASSPGGSSYNEQFF. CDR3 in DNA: TGTGCCAGCAGCCCAGGGGGGAGCTCCTACAATGAGCAGTTCTTC.

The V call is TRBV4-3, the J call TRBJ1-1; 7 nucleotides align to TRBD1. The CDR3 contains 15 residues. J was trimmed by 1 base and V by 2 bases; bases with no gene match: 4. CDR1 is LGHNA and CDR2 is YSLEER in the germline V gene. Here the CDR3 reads CASSQQGVGNTEAFF. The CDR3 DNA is TGCGCCAGCAGCCAACAGGGGGTTGGGAACACTGAAGCTTTCTTT.

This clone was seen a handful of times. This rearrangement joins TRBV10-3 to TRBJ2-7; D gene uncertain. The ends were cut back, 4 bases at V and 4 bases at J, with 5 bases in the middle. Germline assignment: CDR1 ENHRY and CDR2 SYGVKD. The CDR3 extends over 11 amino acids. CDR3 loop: CAISGGYEQYF. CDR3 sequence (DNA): TGTGCCATCAGTGGCGGTTACGAGCAGTACTTC.

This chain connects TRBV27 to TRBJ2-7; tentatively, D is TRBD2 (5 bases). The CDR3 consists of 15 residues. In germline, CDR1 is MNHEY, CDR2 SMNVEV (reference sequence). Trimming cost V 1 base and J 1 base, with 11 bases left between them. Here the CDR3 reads CASSLYGSLSYEQYF. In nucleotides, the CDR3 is TGTGCCAGCAGTTTATATGGGAGCCTTTCCTACGAGCAGTACTTC.

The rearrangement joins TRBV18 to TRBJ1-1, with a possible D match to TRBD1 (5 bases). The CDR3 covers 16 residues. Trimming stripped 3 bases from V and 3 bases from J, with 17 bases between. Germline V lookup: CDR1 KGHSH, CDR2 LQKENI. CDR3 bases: TGTGCCAGCTCACCGGACGGGGGAGGGGCGTACACTGAAGCTTTCTTT. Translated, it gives CASSPDGGGAYTEAFF.

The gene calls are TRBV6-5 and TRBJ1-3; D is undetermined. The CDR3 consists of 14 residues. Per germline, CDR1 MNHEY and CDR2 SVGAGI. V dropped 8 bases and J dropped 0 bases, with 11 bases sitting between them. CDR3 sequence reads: CASARDFSGNTIYF. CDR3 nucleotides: TGTGCCAGCGCGAGAGATTTCTCTGGAAACACCATATATTTT.